This T cell receptor beta chain is from a study of T cell repertoires in cytomegalovirus infection. Study-level information: CMV infection and matching HLA type were both indicated by public TCR beta signatures.

General study findings and limits: It was HLA-C-restricted CMV-specific TCR beta clonotypes that dominated the response ex vivo.

This clonotype has just a few counts. Its specificity is not known. The V and J ends lost 6 bases and 1 base respectively, with 23 bases between them. CDR1 and CDR2 from the germline V gene are MNHEY and SMNVEV (reference sequence). This CDR3 region has 18 residues. TCRdb re-called the reads through MiXCR, storing one row per CDR3 protein. The sample includes approximately 100,000 distinct CDR3 sequences, roughly 39% seen only once; the top ten take approximately 69%. Sequenced material: CD8+ T cells from cultured PBMCs, taken from culture after CMV antigen stimulation. The chain links TRBV27 to TRBJ2-3, with D possibly being TRBD1 or TRBD2 (6 bases each). The TCR originated in a human donor in good health (CMV status not recorded). Some clones in this sample may be carry-over from other donors' samples. The CDR3 DNA sequence: TGTGCCAGCAGCCCCCGCCAACGGGGGCCCCAGGGCACAGATACGCAGTATTTT. Residues: CASSPRQRGPQGTDTQYF.